These 7 T cell receptor beta chains were all obtained from the same sample, sequenced in a study of blood T cell repertoires in COVID-19. Sequenced by immunoSEQ multiplex PCR; TCRdb stores in-frame clones only, minus some. The data contain around 120,000 clones, 87% of them singletons. The sample was peripheral blood. These receptors came from a woman in her 70s with acute or convalescent COVID-19.

The V call is TRBV19, the J call TRBJ1-1, with TRBD1 matching over 10 bases. CDR1 and CDR2 (germline): LNHDA, SQIVND (reference sequence). There are 15 residues in the CDR3. Germline trimming cut 5 bases from V and 4 bases from J; bases unmatched to any gene: 7. CDR3 sequence (DNA): TGTGCCAGTAGTGTCCGGGACAGGGGACTCACTGAAGCTTTCTTT. It encodes CASSVRDRGLTEAFF.

This chain uses TRBV2 with TRBJ2-2; 12 nucleotides line up with TRBD2. This CDR3 is built from 15 residues. Germline V gives CDR1 SNHLY, CDR2 FYNNEI. J gave up 7 bases and V 7 bases, and 7 bases lay outside the gene matches. CDR3 amino acids: CASNRLAGEYGELFF. Written as DNA, the CDR3 is TGTGCCAGCAATAGACTAGCGGGGGAGTACGGGGAGCTGTTTTTT.

The rearrangement uses TRBV21-1 and TRBJ1-1. TRBV21-1 is marked as a pseudogene. This CDR3 region has 15 residues. CDR3 nucleotide sequence: TGTGCCAGCAGCGATCGGGGTCGTTTGAACACTGAAGCTTTCTTT. The encoded protein is CASSDRGRLNTEAFF.

The genes are TRBV5-1 and TRBJ2-7, with 9 bases fitting TRBD1. Trimming cost V 0 bases and J 3 bases; bases outside gene matches: 4. The CDR3 has 15 residues. The germline gives CDR1 SGHRS, CDR2 YFSETQ. CDR3 nucleotides: TGCGCCAGCAGCTTGGACAGGGGGCGAGACTACGAGCAGTACTTC. Encoded protein: CASSLDRGRDYEQYF.

This chain joins TRBV18 and TRBJ1-1, with 9 positions matching TRBD1. CDR1 and CDR2 from the germline V gene are KGHSH and LQKENI. Trimming removed 3 bases from V and 6 bases from J; junction bases left unmatched: 8. The CDR3 totals 15 residues. Here the CDR3 DNA reads TGTGCCAGCTCACCCGGACAGGGGCGCCTTCCTGAAGCTTTCTTT. As protein: CASSPGQGRLPEAFF.

The rearrangement links TRBV7-2 to TRBJ2-7; 8 bases are shared with TRBD1. CDR1 and CDR2 from the germline V gene are SGHTA and FQGNSA. The V segment lost 4 bases and the J segment 3 bases; nucleotides outside the gene matches: 5. The length of the CDR3 is 14 residues. The CDR3, as DNA: TGTGCCAGCAGCTCCTATGGACAGGGCTACGAGCAGTACTTC. It specifies CASSSYGQGYEQYF.

The chain uses TRBV30 and TRBJ1-1; 7 bases align to TRBD1. V lost 3 bases to trimming and J lost 1 base; unmatched junction nucleotides: 2. Germline CDR1 is GTSNPN and CDR2 is SVGIG (reference sequence). CDR3 size: 13 residues. The CDR3 sequence: CAWRRGPNTEAFF. CDR3 coding DNA: TGTGCCTGGAGAAGGGGGCCGAACACTGAAGCTTTCTTT.